The 10 T cell receptor beta chains presented below share a single source sample, sequenced in a study of blood T cell repertoires in COVID-19. The assay was immunoSEQ multiplex PCR, and TCRdb's table has in-frame clones only and misses some. The data hold tens of thousands of clones, with roughly 86% observed a single time. The sequencing sample was made of peripheral blood. All receptors derive from a human donor in a cohort sampled during active COVID-19.

This clone was observed a single time. The chain has TRBV7-2 and TRBJ2-7, with D tentatively TRBD2 (6 bases). The CDR3 length is 14 residues. Germline CDR1 and CDR2: SGHTA and FQGNSA. V was clipped by 2 bases and J by 3 bases, with 11 bases between them. CDR3 nucleotides: TGTGCCAGCAGCTTATCAGCGGGTTACTACGAGCAGTACTTC. It yields the protein CASSLSAGYYEQYF.

This clone was found once. This chain connects TRBV4-2 to TRBJ2-7; D ambiguous. There are 15 residues in the CDR3. V lost 0 bases to trimming and J lost 3 bases, with 12 bases between them. Germline V gene lookup returns CDR1 LGHNA and CDR2 YNFKEQ. The chain's CDR3 is CASSQDADFYYEQYF. The CDR3 DNA is TGTGCCAGCAGCCAAGATGCTGACTTCTACTACGAGCAGTACTTC.

This CDR3 is CASSGQTGSGNTIYF. The CDR3 bases are TGTGCCAGTAGTGGTCAGACAGGATCTGGAAACACCATATATTTT. The chain links TRBV19 to TRBJ1-3; a possible D gene is TRBD1 (6 bases). The CDR3 length is 15 residues. From germline, CDR1 is LNHDA and CDR2 SQIVND (reference sequence). The germline V and J ends were trimmed by 5 bases and 1 base, with 12 bases remaining between them.

V and J are TRBV4-3 and TRBJ2-3, with 10 bases fitting TRBD2. The CDR3 contains 16 residues. The J segment lost 6 bases and the V segment lost 1 base, leaving 7 bases of the junction unmatched. CDR1 is LGHNA and CDR2 is YSLEER in the germline V gene. CDR3: CASSQVLAGEGDTQYF. The CDR3 bases are TGCGCCAGCAGCCAAGTCCTAGCGGGAGAGGGGGATACGCAGTATTTT.

The gene calls are TRBV5-4 and TRBJ2-5; perhaps TRBD2 as D (6 bases). This CDR3 contains 13 residues. The V end was cut by 4 bases, the J end by 7 bases, with 14 bases between. The germline V gene encodes CDR1 SGHNT and CDR2 YYREEE (reference sequence). As DNA, the CDR3 is TGTGCCAGCAGCCCGGGACTGCTGGGGACCCAGTACTTC. Protein sequence: CASSPGLLGTQYF.

This chain connects TRBV28 to TRBJ1-5; D unresolved. Germline V gives CDR1 MDHEN, CDR2 SYDVKM. V lost 5 bases, J lost 0 bases, and 8 bases lay in between. The CDR3 is made up of 14 amino acids. The CDR3 region is CASSIVLSNQPQHF. As DNA, the CDR3 is TGTGCCAGCAGTATCGTTCTTAGCAATCAGCCCCAGCATTTT.

The count of this clone is one. CDR3 nucleotides: TGTGCCAGCAGCTTAGGGCTAGCCGGGCTTTACAATGAGCAGTTCTTC. Protein product: CASSLGLAGLYNEQFF. The rearrangement joins TRBV7-2 to TRBJ2-1, with TRBD2 as a possible D gene (5 bases). CDR1 is SGHTA and CDR2 is FQGNSA in the germline V gene. The V and J ends lost 1 base and 4 bases respectively, with 14 bases between them. The CDR3 extends over 16 amino acids.

V is TRBV27 and J is TRBJ1-2, with a weak D call TRBD1 (5 bases). V was cut by 5 bases and J by 8 bases, with 15 bases left in between. The CDR3 consists of 13 residues. From germline, CDR1 is MNHEY and CDR2 SMNVEV (reference sequence). The CDR3 here is CASSPMGQWGYTF. CDR3 DNA: TGTGCCAGCAGTCCAATGGGGCAGTGGGGCTACACCTTC.

This chain links TRBV19 with TRBJ1-2, with 7 nucleotides matching TRBD1. The CDR3 runs to 14 residues. Germline V gene data show CDR1 as LNHDA and CDR2 as SQIVND (reference sequence). After removal of 3 bases from V and 4 bases from J, the junction contained 5 bases not matched to a gene. CDR3 amino acids: CASSIGTVIYGYTF. The CDR3 nucleotides are TGTGCCAGTAGTATTGGGACAGTGATCTATGGCTACACCTTC.

This chain connects TRBV4-1 to TRBJ2-7; D gene uncertain. Germline CDR1 and CDR2: MGHRA and YSYEKL. CDR3 size: 13 residues. Trimming removed 0 bases at V and 5 bases at J, with 8 bases between. CDR3 sequence: CASSQDQIHEQYF. The DNA for the CDR3 is TGCGCCAGCAGCCAAGACCAGATCCACGAGCAGTACTTC.